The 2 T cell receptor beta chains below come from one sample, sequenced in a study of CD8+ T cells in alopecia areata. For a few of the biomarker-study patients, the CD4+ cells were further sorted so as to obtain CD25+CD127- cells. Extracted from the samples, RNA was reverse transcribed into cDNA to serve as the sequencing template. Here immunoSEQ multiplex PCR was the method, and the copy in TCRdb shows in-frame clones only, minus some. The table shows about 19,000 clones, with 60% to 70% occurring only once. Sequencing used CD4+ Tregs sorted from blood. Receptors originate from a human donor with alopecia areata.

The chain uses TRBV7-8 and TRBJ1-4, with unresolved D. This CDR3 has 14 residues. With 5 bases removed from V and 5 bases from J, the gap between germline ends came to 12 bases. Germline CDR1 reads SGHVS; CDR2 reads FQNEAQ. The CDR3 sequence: CASSPRVSNEKLFF. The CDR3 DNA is TGTGCCAGCAGCCCCCGGGTGTCGAATGAAAAACTGTTTTTT.

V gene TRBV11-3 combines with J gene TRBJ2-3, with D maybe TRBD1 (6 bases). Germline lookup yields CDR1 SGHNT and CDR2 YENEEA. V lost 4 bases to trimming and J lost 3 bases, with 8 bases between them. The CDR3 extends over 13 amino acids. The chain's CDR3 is CASSSGQTDTQYF. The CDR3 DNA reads TGTGCCAGCAGCTCCGGACAGACAGATACGCAGTATTTT.